This TCR beta chain is drawn from a study of blood T cells in healthy people across ages. It was with a sample-barcoded 5' primer and a J-beta primer mix that a second PCR of about 6 to 12 cycles was run. TCRdb reprocessed the 5' RACE reads via MiXCR and lists one record per CDR3 protein. The repertoire includes under 2 million distinct CDR3 sequences, about 32% of them detected once, and 10% to 12% sits in the top ten. The CDR3 is 16 amino acids. Germline V gene lookup returns CDR1 DFQATT and CDR2 SNEGSKA (reference sequence). In the case of this clonotype: Germline is not matched at one junction end, which may reflect a read error.

Source material: blood. V gene TRBV20-1 combines with J gene TRBJ2-7; TRBD1 might be the D (6 bases). This clonotype was obtained from a woman aged 25 to 39 in good health. CDR3 amino acids: CGARDSGVGAPYEQYF. The CDR3 nucleotides read TGCGGTGCTAGAGATTCCGGTGTGGGGGCCCCCTACGAGCAGTACTTC.